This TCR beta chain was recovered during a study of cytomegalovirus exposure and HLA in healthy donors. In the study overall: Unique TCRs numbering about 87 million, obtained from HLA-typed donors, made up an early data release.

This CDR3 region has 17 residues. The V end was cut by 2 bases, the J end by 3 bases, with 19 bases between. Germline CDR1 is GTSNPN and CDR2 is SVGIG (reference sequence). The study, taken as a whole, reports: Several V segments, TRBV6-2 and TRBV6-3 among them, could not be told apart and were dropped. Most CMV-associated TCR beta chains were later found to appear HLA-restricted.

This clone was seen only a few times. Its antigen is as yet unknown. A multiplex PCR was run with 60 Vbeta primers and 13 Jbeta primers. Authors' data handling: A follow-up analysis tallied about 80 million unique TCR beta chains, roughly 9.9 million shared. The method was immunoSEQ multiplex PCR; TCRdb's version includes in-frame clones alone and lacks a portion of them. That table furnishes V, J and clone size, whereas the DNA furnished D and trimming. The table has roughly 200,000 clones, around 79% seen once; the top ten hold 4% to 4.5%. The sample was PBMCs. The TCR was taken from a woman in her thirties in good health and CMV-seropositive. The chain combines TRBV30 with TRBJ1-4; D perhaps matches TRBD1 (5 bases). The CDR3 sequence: CAWSITLGRGANEKLFF. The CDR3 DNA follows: TGTGCCTGGAGTATCACCCTAGGAAGGGGTGCTAATGAAAAACTGTTTTTT.